This is a list of T cell receptor beta chains from one sample in a study of cytomegalovirus exposure and HLA in healthy donors. Produced via immunoSEQ multiplex PCR; TCRdb's table is partial and in-frame only. This sample's table has 70,000 or so clones. The sequenced sample consisted of PBMCs. The receptors originated from a man aged 40-49 years in good health and CMV-seronegative. CDR3s include the opening cysteine and the closing phenylalanine or tryptophan. The order of the fields is V gene, D gene, J gene, CDR3 protein, CDR3 DNA. The D gene is left open where the match is weak.

TRBV2	-	TRBJ1-2	CASSETGMGYGYTF	TGTGCCAGCAGTGAAACAGGGATGGGCTATGGCTACACCTTC
TRBV30	-	TRBJ2-2	CAWTFPRVDGELFF	TGTGCCTGGACCTTCCCCCGGGTTGACGGGGAGCTGTTTTTT
TRBV9	TRBD2	TRBJ2-7	CANSVNAGGSSYEQYF	TGTGCCAACAGCGTAAATGCGGGAGGTAGCTCCTACGAGCAGTACTTC
TRBV25-1	-	TRBJ2-7	CAAGGWSSYEQYF	TGTGCCGCAGGGGGGTGGAGCTCCTACGAGCAGTACTTC
TRBV6-1	-	TRBJ1-6	CASNTQLSYNSPLHF	TGTGCCAGCAACACACAGCTCTCCTATAATTCACCCCTCCACTTT
TRBV9	TRBD2	TRBJ2-2	CASSVDPGGNTGELFF	TGTGCCAGCAGCGTAGACCCGGGGGGGAACACCGGGGAGCTGTTTTTT
TRBV19	TRBD2	TRBJ2-7	CASSVAGVTEQYF	TGTGCCAGTAGCGTCGCGGGGGTTACCGAGCAGTACTTC
TRBV6-1	-	TRBJ1-5	CASSNSQNQPQHF	TGTGCCAGCAGCAACAGCCAAAATCAGCCCCAGCATTTT
TRBV11-2	-	TRBJ2-7	CASLGILPGASYEQYF	TGTGCCAGCCTCGGGATCTTACCGGGAGCCTCTTACGAGCAGTACTTC
TRBV11-2	TRBD2	TRBJ2-1	CASTPGTSMYNEQFF	TGTGCCAGCACCCCCGGGACTAGCATGTACAATGAGCAGTTCTTC
TRBV7-8	TRBD1	TRBJ1-2	CASSLVQGALGYGYTF	TGTGCCAGCAGCTTGGTCCAGGGGGCGCTTGGCTATGGCTACACCTTC
TRBV5-1	-	TRBJ2-1	CASSLVPTGSYNEQFF	TGCGCCAGCAGCTTGGTACCGACAGGCTCCTACAATGAGCAGTTCTTC
TRBV18	TRBD1	TRBJ2-5	CASSHTGGGETQYF	TGTGCCAGCTCACACACAGGGGGTGGCGAGACCCAGTACTTC
TRBV11-2	-	TRBJ2-1	CASSSRAPRTTYNEQFF	TGTGCCAGCAGCTCAAGGGCACCGCGGACTACCTACAATGAGCAGTTCTTC
TRBV6-5	TRBD1	TRBJ2-7	CASARDSSYEQYF	TGTGCCAGCGCCCGGGACAGCTCCTACGAGCAGTACTTC
TRBV6-5	-	TRBJ2-7	CASSRGNYEQYF	TGTGCCAGCAGCCGTGGTAACTACGAGCAGTACTTC
TRBV7-9	-	TRBJ1-1	CASSLTGFRAEAFF	TGTGCCAGCAGCTTAACAGGGTTTAGGGCTGAAGCTTTCTTT
TRBV10-3	-	TRBJ1-2	CAISDTIGQFGYTF	TGTGCCATCAGTGATACCATAGGACAGTTTGGCTACACCTTC
TRBV5-5	TRBD2	TRBJ2-3	CASSTGLAGGDTQYF	TGTGCCAGCAGCACGGGACTAGCGGGGGGAGATACGCAGTATTTT
TRBV5-1	TRBD1	TRBJ1-2	CASSRDRAYGYTF	TGCGCCAGCAGTCGGGACAGGGCCTATGGCTACACCTTC
TRBV7-9	TRBD2	TRBJ2-1	CASSSGTSGVDEQFF	TGTGCCAGCAGCTCCGGGACTAGCGGGGTCGATGAGCAGTTCTTC
TRBV6-5	TRBD2	TRBJ2-3	CASSQGAGVTDTQYF	TGTGCCAGCAGTCAGGGAGCGGGGGTCACAGATACGCAGTATTTT
TRBV9	TRBD1	TRBJ2-1	CASSGRQGSSSYNEQFF	TGTGCCAGCAGCGGGCGACAGGGGTCTAGCTCCTACAATGAGCAGTTCTTC
TRBV7-2	-	TRBJ2-2	CASSLVTGVLFF	TGTGCCAGCAGCTTAGTTACGGGGGTGTTGTTTTTT
TRBV7-6	-	TRBJ1-2	CASSPGPGGYTF	TGTGCCAGCAGCCCCGGACCGGGGGGCTACACCTTC
TRBV30	-	TRBJ1-5	CAWSVSDNQPQHF	TGTGCCTGGAGTGTCAGTGATAATCAGCCCCAGCATTTT
TRBV7-9	TRBD2	TRBJ2-1	CASSFSGGGRAYNEQFF	TGTGCCAGCAGTTTCTCTGGCGGGGGGCGCGCCTACAATGAGCAGTTCTTC
TRBV15	-	TRBJ1-5	CATSKYSKNQPQHF	TGTGCCACCAGTAAGTACAGTAAAAATCAGCCCCAGCATTTT
TRBV5-1	-	TRBJ2-1	CASSSTLQEDEQFF	TGCGCCAGCAGCTCGACATTACAGGAAGATGAGCAGTTCTTC
TRBV7-2	-	TRBJ2-1	CANTLAFGSYNEQFF	TGTGCCAACACCCTAGCGTTCGGCTCCTACAATGAGCAGTTCTTC
TRBV4-3	-	TRBJ1-5	CASSQELETGPQPQHF	TGCGCCAGCAGCCAAGAATTGGAAACAGGTCCTCAGCCCCAGCATTTT
TRBV5-6	TRBD1	TRBJ1-4	CASSFYRGGEKLFF	TGTGCCAGCAGCTTTTACAGGGGCGGTGAAAAACTGTTTTTT